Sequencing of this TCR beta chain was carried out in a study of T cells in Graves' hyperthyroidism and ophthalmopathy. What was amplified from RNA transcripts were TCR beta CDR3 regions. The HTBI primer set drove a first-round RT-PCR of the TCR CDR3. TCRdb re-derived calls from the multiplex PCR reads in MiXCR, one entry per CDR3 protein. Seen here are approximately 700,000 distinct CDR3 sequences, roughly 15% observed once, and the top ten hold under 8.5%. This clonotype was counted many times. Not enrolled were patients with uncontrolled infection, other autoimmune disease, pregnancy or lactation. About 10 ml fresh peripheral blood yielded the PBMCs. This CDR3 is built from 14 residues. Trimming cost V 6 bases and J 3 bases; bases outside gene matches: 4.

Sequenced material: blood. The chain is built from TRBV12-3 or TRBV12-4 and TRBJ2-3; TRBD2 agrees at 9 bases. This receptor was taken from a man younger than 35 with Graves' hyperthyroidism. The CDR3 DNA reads TGTGCCAGCAGCTCTAGCGGGATAACAGATACGCAGTATTTT. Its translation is CASSSSGITDTQYF.